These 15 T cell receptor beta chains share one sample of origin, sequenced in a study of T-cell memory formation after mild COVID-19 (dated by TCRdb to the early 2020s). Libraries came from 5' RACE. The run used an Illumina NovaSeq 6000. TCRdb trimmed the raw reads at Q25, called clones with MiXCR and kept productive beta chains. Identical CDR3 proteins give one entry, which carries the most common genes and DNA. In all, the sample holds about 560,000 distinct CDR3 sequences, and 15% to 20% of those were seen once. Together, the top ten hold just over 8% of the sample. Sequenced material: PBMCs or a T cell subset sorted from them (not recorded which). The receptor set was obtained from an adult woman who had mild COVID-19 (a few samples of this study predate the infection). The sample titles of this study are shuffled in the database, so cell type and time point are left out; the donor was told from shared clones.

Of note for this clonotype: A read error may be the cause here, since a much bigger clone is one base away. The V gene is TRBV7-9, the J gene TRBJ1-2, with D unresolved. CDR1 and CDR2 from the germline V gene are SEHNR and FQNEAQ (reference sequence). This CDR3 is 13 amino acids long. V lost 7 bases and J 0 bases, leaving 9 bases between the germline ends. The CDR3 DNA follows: TGTGCCAGCATCGAGGGAGCTAACTATGGCTACACCTTC. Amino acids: CASIEGANYGYTF.

The DNA of the CDR3 is TGTGCCAGCAGACGAACAGCGTCAAGCTCCTACAATGAGCAGTTCTTC. The encoded protein is CASRRTASSSYNEQFF. J is TRBJ2-1 and V is TRBV6-5; D is ambiguous. Germline assignment: CDR1 MNHEY and CDR2 SVGAGI. The CDR3 contains 16 residues. V lost 6 bases and J 0 bases, leaving 15 bases between the germline ends.

The CDR3 sequence is CASSQTTGEYTEAFF. The CDR3 DNA is TGTGCCAGCAGCCAGACGACAGGAGAGTACACTGAAGCTTTCTTT. This chain connects TRBV14 to TRBJ1-1; a weak D match, TRBD1 (6 bases). The CDR3 sequence is 15 residues long. Between the trimmed V and J ends, which lost 3 bases and 3 bases, there was a span of 14 bases. The germline V gene has CDR1 SGHDN and CDR2 FVKESK.

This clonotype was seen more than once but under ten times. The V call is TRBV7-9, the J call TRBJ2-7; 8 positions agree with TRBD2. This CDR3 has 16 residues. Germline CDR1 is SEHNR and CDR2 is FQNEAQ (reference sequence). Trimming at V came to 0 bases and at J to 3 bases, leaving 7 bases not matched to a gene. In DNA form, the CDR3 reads TGTGCCAGCAGCTTAGCCACCGGGACTAGGGACTACGAGCAGTACTTC. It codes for CASSLATGTRDYEQYF.

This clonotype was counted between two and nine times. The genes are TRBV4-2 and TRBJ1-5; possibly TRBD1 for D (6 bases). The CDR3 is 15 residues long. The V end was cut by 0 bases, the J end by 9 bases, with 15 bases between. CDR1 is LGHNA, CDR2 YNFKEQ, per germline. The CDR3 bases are TGTGCCAGCAGCCAAGAAAACGCAGGGGCCGGGCCCCAGCATTTT. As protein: CASSQENAGAGPQHF.

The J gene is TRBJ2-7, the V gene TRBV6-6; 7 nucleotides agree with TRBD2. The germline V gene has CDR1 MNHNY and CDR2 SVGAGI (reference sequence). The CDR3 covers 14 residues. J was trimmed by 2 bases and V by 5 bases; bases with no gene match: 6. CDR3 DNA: TGTGCCAGCAGTACCTCGGGGAGGGCCTACGAGCAGTACTTC. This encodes CASSTSGRAYEQYF.

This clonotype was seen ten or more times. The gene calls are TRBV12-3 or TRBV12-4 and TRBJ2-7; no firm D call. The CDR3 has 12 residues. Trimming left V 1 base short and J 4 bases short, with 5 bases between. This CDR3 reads CASSLVFYEQYF. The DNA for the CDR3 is TGTGCCAGCAGTTTAGTTTTTTACGAGCAGTACTTC.

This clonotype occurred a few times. The CDR3 sequence is CASSLQGTFSNQPQHF. CDR3 DNA sequence: TGTGCCAGCAGCTTACAGGGGACTTTTAGCAATCAGCCCCAGCATTTT. The rearrangement uses TRBV7-2 and TRBJ1-5, with D possibly matching TRBD1 (6 bases). Deletions cut 2 bases from V and 0 bases from J, with 11 bases between. Germline V gene data show CDR1 as SGHTA and CDR2 as FQGNSA. CDR3 size: 16 residues.

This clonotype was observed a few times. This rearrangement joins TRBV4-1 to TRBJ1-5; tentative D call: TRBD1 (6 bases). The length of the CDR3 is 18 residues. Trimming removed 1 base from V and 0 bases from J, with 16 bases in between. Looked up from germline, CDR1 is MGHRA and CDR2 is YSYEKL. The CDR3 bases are TGCGCCAGCAGCCAAGGTCGGCAGGGGAGGGTTAGCAATCAGCCCCAGCATTTT. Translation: CASSQGRQGRVSNQPQHF.

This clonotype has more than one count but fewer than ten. This CDR3 reads CASSIRDLQGTQYF. The CDR3 DNA follows: TGTGCCAGCAGTATCAGGGATCTGCAAGGTACGCAGTATTTT. The V call is TRBV12-3 or TRBV12-4, the J call TRBJ2-3, with D perhaps TRBD1 (5 bases). Trimming pared 5 bases from V and 8 bases from J, leaving 17 bases between. CDR3 length equals 14 residues.

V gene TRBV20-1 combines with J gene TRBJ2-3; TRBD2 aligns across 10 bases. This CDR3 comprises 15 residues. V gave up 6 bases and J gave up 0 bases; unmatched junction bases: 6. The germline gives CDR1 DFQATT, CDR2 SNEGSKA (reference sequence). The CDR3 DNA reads TGCAGTGCCGTTAAACTAGCGGGAAGCACAGATACGCAGTATTTT. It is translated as CSAVKLAGSTDTQYF.

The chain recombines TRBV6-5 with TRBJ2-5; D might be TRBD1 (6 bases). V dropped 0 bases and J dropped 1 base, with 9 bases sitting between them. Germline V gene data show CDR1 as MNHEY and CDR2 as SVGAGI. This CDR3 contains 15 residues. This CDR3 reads CASSYSGHSQETQYF. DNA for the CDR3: TGTGCCAGCAGTTACTCGGGACACTCCCAAGAGACCCAGTACTTC.

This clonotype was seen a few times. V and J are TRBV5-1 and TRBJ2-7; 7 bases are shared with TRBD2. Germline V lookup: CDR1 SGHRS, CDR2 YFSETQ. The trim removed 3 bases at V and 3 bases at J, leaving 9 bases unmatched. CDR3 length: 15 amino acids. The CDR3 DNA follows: TGCGCCAGCAGCTGGGGGGGTAGGTCCCTCTACGAGCAGTACTTC. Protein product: CASSWGGRSLYEQYF.

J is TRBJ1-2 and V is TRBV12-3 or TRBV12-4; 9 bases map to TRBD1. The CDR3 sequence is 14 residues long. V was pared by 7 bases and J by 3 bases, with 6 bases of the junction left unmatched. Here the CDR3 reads CASTGTGKDYGYTF. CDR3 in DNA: TGTGCCAGCACCGGGACAGGGAAAGACTATGGCTACACCTTC.

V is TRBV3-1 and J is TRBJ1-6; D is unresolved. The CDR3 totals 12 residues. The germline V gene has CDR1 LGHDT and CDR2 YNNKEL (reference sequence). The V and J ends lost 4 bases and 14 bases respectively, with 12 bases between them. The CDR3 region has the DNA TGTGCCAGCAGCCGCGCGGATCTGGCCCTCCACTTT. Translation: CASSRADLALHF.